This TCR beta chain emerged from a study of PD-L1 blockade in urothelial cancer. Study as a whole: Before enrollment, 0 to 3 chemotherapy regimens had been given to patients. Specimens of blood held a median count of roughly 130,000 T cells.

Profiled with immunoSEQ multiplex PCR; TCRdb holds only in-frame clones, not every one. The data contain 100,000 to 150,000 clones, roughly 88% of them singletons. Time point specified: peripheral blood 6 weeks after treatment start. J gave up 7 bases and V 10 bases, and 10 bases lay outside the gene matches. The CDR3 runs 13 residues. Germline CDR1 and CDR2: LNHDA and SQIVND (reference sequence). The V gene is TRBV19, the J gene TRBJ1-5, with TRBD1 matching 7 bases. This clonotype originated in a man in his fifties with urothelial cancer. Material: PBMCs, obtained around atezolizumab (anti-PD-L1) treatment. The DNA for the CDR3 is TGTGCCACCTCACAGGGGAGAAGGCAGCCCCAGCATTTT. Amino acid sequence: CATSQGRRQPQHF.